This T cell receptor beta chain was sequenced for a study of shared clonotypes between healthy human individuals. Study-level findings and limits: Generally, estimated richness proved larger in naive subsets than it did in memory subsets.

CDR1 is SGHNT, CDR2 YENEEA, per germline. Between the trimmed V and J ends, which lost 2 bases and 1 base, there was a span of 8 bases. The CDR3 totals 14 residues. Assay used: immunoSEQ multiplex PCR; TCRdb lists only in-frame clones, some missing. Of 2 million to 2.5 million clones listed, about nine tenths are singletons. Comment on this clone: The antigen is undetermined.

This chain joins TRBV11-3 and TRBJ1-1; D not certain. Material: naive CD4+ T cells from PBMCs. The subset here: CD45RA+ positively selected. The source is a man younger than 30 in good health. Some clones in this sample may be carry-over from other donors' samples. This CDR3 reads CASSLTSQNTEAFF. CDR3 nucleotide sequence: TGTGCCAGCAGCTTAACGTCCCAGAACACTGAAGCTTTCTTT.